A selection of T cell receptor beta chains follows, all from one sample in a study of shared clonotypes between healthy human individuals. The table came from immunoSEQ multiplex PCR; TCRdb's copy has only in-frame clones and leaves some out. The table lists about 960,000 clones, about 80% of them singletons, with about 1.5% in the top ten. The sample consisted of memory CD4+ T cells sorted from blood. These receptors were obtained from a man aged 18 to 29 in good health. The CDR3 runs from the conserved cysteine through the conserved F or W. Each record gives: V gene, J gene, CDR3 protein.

TRBV19	TRBJ2-1	CASSSGLAGGRRYNEQFF
TRBV28	TRBJ1-5	CASSLPTGVSNQPQHF
TRBV6-1	TRBJ1-4	CASNRVNEKLFF
TRBV27	TRBJ2-3	CASSLGRGDTQYF
TRBV18	TRBJ2-7	CASSLGGSYEQYF
TRBV19	-	CASSPQGKISYEQYF
TRBV5-4	TRBJ2-7	CASRLAGNSYEQYF
TRBV18	TRBJ1-3	CASSPGSHSGNTIYF
TRBV30	TRBJ2-5	CAWKKPRDRRRGETQYF
TRBV7-6	TRBJ2-1	CASSPGYNEQFF
TRBV2	TRBJ1-6	CASSEIWDAPLHF
TRBV7-2	TRBJ2-5	CASSYRVGYQETQYF
TRBV25-1	TRBJ1-1	CASSDRQAEAFF
TRBV20-1	TRBJ2-3	CSARTGDTQYF
TRBV5-1	TRBJ2-7	CASSLMGYEQYF
TRBV10-1	TRBJ2-7	CASSESGRSSEQYF
TRBV6-5	TRBJ1-4	CASRNRDRSNEKLFF
TRBV2	TRBJ2-5	CASSPNREETQYF
TRBV9	TRBJ2-5	CASSAGQGYQETQYF
TRBV6-5	TRBJ1-5	CASSRHPDQPQHF
TRBV7-8	TRBJ2-7	CASKAPGVHEQYF
TRBV4-2	TRBJ1-3	CASSFGTSGGNTIYF
TRBV19	TRBJ2-3	CATSTGAGTDTQYF
TRBV5-8	TRBJ2-1	CASTLGGLANEQFF
TRBV9	TRBJ1-2	CASSVGDRGRSYGYTF
TRBV5-6	TRBJ2-5	CASSLAGGRAQETQYF
TRBV19	TRBJ2-5	CASSISRGEETQYF
TRBV6-1	TRBJ2-5	CASSEADYTNLAGSTKKTQYF
TRBV5-4	TRBJ2-1	CASSLLTGSSYNEQFF
TRBV18	TRBJ2-7	CASSPPGNQYEQYF
TRBV6-5	TRBJ2-7	CASSYSTGGAYEQYF
TRBV5-5	TRBJ1-2	CASSLLGVGYGYTF